This passage covers 9 T cell receptor beta chains from one sample sequenced in a study of blood T cell repertoires in COVID-19. Clones were sequenced by immunoSEQ multiplex PCR, and TCRdb holds only the in-frame ones, with some missing. The sample has about 170,000 clones; more than 70% are singletons. Material for sequencing was peripheral blood. The receptors originated from an older woman who had recovered from COVID-19.

V usage is TRBV6-5 and J usage is TRBJ1-1; D is undetermined. V lost 0 bases and J lost 0, with 8 bases in between. Germline CDR1 MNHEY, CDR2 SVGAGI. The CDR3 extends over 15 amino acids. The CDR3 bases are TGTGCCAGCAGTTACTCGGAGGGAATGAACACTGAAGCTTTCTTT. Amino acid sequence: CASSYSEGMNTEAFF.

This clone came up a few times. The chain combines TRBV7-3 with TRBJ2-2; TRBD2 aligns across 9 bases. Trimming removed 1 base from V and 4 bases from J; junction bases left unmatched: 4. Germline V gives CDR1 SGHTA, CDR2 FQGTGA. The CDR3 spans 16 residues. The CDR3 loop is CASSLNPAGGTGELFF. For the CDR3, the DNA is TGTGCCAGCAGCTTAAACCCAGCGGGGGGCACCGGGGAGCTGTTTTTT.

The chain carries TRBV27 and TRBJ1-2, with D possibly TRBD1 on 5 matching bases. The V gene lost 3 bases and the J gene lost 3 bases, with 14 bases spanning the gap. Germline V gene data show CDR1 as MNHEY and CDR2 as SMNVEV (reference sequence). The CDR3 contains 15 residues. The CDR3 DNA is TGTGCCAGCAGTTTGGACGCTGGGGGGTACTATGGCTACACCTTC. Its protein product is CASSLDAGGYYGYTF.

The rearrangement joins TRBV19 to TRBJ1-4; 10 positions agree with TRBD1. J lost 7 bases, V lost 6 bases, and 8 bases had no gene match. There are 15 residues in the CDR3. The germline CDR1 and CDR2 sequences are LNHDA and SQIVND (reference sequence). The CDR3 sequence is CASRTRTGGSEKLFF. CDR3 DNA: TGTGCCAGTAGAACCAGGACAGGGGGAAGTGAAAAACTGTTTTTT.

This sequence joins TRBV27 and TRBJ2-7, with 9 bases aligning to TRBD1. This CDR3 contains 14 residues. Germline V gene sequence: CDR1 MNHEY, CDR2 SMNVEV (reference sequence). Unmatched junction bases numbered 6, after V lost 3 bases and J lost 6 bases. CDR3 bases: TGTGCCAGCAGTTTTGGACAGGGGTGGCCCGAGCAGTACTTC. It yields the protein CASSFGQGWPEQYF.

The V call is TRBV9, the J call TRBJ2-2; D unclear. Between the trimmed V and J ends, which lost 1 base and 1 base, there was a span of 5 bases. This CDR3 has 14 residues. The germline V gene has CDR1 SGDLS and CDR2 YYNGEE. CDR3 amino acids: CASSVSRNTGELFF. CDR3 nucleotide sequence: TGTGCCAGCAGCGTAAGCCGGAACACCGGGGAGCTGTTTTTT. The whole variable domain, remainder taken from reference TRBV9 and TRBJ2-2, is DSGVTQTPKHLITATGQRVTLRCSPRSGDLSVYWYQQSLDQGLQFLIQYYNGEERAKGNILERFSAQQFPDLHSELNLSSLELGDSALYFCASSVSRNTGELFFGEGSRLTVL.

V usage is TRBV9 and J usage is TRBJ2-3, with D possibly being TRBD2 (6 bases). The CDR3 covers 14 residues. Germline assignment: CDR1 SGDLS and CDR2 YYNGEE. The V and J ends lost 2 bases and 4 bases respectively, with 11 bases between them. Written as DNA, the CDR3 is TGTGCCAGCAGCGTGGGGTCGGGGGCAGATACGCAGTATTTT. Protein product: CASSVGSGADTQYF.

This sequence joins TRBV11-3 and TRBJ2-1; 7 nucleotides line up with TRBD2. Germline V gene lookup returns CDR1 SGHNT and CDR2 YENEEA. The CDR3 loop spans 15 amino acids. V lost 5 bases to trimming and J lost 4 bases; unmatched junction nucleotides: 8. This CDR3 reads CASSTSARGYNEQFF. The CDR3 DNA reads as TGTGCCAGCAGCACTAGCGCTAGGGGTTACAATGAGCAGTTCTTC.

The chain joins TRBV11-2 to TRBJ1-1, with D perhaps TRBD1 (5 bases). V was clipped by 5 bases and J by 1 base, with 11 bases between them. The CDR3 loop spans 14 amino acids. The germline CDR1 and CDR2 sequences are SGHAT and FQNNGV. The CDR3 DNA reads as TGTGCCAGCAGCAGGCGGGGACCGAACACTGAAGCTTTCTTT. Its translation is CASSRRGPNTEAFF.